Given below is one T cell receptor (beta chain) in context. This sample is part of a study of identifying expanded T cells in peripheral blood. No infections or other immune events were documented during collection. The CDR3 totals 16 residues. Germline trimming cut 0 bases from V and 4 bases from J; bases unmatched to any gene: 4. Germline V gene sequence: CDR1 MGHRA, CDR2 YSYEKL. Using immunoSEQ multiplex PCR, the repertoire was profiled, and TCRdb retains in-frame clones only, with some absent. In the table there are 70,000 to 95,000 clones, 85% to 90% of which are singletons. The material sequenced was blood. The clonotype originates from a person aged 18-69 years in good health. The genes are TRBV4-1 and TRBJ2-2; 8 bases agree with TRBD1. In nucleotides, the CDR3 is TGCGCCAGCAGCCAAGATTGGACAGGGTCCACCGGGGAGCTGTTTTTT. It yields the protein CASSQDWTGSTGELFF.